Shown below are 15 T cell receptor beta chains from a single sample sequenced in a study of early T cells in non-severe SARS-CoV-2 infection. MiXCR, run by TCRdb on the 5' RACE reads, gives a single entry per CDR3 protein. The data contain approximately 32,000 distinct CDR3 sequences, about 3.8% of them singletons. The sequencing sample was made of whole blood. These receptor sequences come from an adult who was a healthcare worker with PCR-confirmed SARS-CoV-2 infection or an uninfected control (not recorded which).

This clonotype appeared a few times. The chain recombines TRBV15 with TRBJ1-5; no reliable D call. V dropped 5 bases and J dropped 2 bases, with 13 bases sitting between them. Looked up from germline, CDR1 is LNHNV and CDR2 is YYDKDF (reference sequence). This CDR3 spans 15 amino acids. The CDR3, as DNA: TGTGCCACCAGCGGCCCCGGGATCCGCAATCAGCCCCAGCATTTT. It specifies CATSGPGIRNQPQHF.

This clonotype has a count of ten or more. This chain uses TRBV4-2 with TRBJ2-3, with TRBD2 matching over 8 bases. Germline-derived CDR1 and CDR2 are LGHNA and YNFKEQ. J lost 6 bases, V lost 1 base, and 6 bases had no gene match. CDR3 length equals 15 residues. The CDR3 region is CASSQAGGRTDTQYF. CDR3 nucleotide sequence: TGTGCCAGCAGCCAAGCTGGCGGGAGGACCGATACGCAGTATTTT.

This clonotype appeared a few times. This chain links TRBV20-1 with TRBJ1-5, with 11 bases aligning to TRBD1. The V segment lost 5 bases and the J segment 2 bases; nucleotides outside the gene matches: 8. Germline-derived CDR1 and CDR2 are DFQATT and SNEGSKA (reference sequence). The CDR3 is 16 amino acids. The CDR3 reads CSAGRGTGGRNQPQHF. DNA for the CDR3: TGCAGTGCTGGACGGGGGACAGGGGGACGCAATCAGCCCCAGCATTTT.

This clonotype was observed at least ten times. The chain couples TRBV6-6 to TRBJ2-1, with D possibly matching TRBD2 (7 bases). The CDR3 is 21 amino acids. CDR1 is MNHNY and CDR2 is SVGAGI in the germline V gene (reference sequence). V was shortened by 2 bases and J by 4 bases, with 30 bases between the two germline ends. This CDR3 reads CASSYVSRGGLIHVLYNEQFF. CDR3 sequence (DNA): TGTGCCAGCAGTTACGTGTCTAGGGGGGGCTTAATTCATGTCCTTTACAATGAGCAGTTCTTC.

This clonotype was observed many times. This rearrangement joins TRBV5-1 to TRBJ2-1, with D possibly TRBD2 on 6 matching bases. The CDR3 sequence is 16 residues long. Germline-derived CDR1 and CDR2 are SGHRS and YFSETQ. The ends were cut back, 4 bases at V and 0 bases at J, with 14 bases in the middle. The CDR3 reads CASSPWGESSYNEQFF. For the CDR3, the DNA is TGCGCCAGCAGCCCGTGGGGGGAAAGCTCCTACAATGAGCAGTTCTTC. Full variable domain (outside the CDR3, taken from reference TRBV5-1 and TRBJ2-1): KAGVTQTPRYLIKTRGQQVTLSCSPISGHRSVSWYQQTPGQGLQFLFEYFSETQRNKGNFPGRFSGRQFSNSRSEMNVSTLELGDSALYLCASSPWGESSYNEQFFGPGTRLTVL.

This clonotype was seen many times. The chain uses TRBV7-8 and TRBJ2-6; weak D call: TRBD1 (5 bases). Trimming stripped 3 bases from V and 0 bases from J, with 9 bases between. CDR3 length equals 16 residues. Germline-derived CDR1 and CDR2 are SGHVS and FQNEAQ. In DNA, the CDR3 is TGTGCCAGCAGCTTTACAGGAGCCTCTGGGGCCAACGTCCTGACTTTC. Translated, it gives CASSFTGASGANVLTF.

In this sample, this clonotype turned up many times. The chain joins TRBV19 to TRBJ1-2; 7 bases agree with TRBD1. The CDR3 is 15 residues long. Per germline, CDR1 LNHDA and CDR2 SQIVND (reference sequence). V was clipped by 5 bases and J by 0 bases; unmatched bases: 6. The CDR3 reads CASSVPGTANYGYTF. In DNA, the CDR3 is TGTGCCAGTAGTGTGCCCGGGACAGCTAACTATGGCTACACCTTC.

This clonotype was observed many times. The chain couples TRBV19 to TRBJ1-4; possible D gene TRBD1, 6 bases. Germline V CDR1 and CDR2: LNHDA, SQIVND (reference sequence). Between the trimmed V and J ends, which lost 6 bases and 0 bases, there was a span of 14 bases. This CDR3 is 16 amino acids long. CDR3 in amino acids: CASSIVGAATNEKLFF. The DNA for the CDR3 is TGTGCCAGTAGCATTGTGGGGGCTGCAACTAATGAAAAACTGTTTTTT.

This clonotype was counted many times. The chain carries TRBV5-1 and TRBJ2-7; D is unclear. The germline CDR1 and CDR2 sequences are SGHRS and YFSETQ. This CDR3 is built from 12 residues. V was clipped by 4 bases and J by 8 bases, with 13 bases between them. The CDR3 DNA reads TGCGCCAGCAGCCCCGTGGGGTTTAAGCAGTACTTC. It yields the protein CASSPVGFKQYF.

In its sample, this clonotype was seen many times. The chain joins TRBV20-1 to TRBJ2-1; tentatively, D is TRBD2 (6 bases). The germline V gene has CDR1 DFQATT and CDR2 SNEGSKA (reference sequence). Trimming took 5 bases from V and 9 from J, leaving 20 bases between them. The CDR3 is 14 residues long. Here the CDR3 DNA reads TGCAGTGCTCCTCCCCAACGGGAGAGGGGTGAGCAGTTCTTC. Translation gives CSAPPQRERGEQFF.

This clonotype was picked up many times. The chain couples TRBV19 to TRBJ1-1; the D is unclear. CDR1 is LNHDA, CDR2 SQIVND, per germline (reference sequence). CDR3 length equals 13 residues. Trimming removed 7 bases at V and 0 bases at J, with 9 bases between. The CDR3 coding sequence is TGTGCCAGTACCCCCCGAGTGAACACTGAAGCTTTCTTT. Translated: CASTPRVNTEAFF. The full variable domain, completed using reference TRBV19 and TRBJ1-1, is DGGITQSPKYLFRKEGQNVTLSCEQNLNHDAMYWYRQDPGQGLRLIYYSQIVNDFQKGDIAEGYSVSREKKESFPLTVTSAQKNPTAFYLCASTPRVNTEAFFGQGTRLTVV.

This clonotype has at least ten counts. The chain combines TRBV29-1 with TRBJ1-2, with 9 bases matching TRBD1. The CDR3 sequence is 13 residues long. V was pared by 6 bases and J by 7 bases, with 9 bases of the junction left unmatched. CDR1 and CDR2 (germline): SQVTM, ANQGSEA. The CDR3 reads CSVLDRGDRGYTF. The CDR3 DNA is TGCAGCGTACTGGACAGGGGTGATCGTGGCTACACCTTC. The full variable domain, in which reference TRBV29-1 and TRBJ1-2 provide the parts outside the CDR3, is SAVISQKPSRDICQRGTSLTIQCQVDSQVTMMFWYRQQPGQSLTLIATANQGSEATYESGFVIDKFPISRPNLTFSTLTVSNMSPEDSSIYLCSVLDRGDRGYTFGSGTRLTVV.

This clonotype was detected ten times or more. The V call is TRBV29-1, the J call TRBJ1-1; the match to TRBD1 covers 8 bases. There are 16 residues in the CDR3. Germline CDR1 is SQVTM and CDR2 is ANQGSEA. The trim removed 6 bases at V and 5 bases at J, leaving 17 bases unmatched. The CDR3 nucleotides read TGCAGCGTACCTGACAGGGGTGAGGTCGGAGGTACTGAAGCTTTCTTT. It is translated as CSVPDRGEVGGTEAFF.

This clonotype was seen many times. CDR3 sequence reads: CSAGLGGGEGGELFF. DNA for the CDR3: TGCAGTGCCGGCCTCGGAGGGGGCGAGGGCGGGGAGCTGTTTTTT. This chain connects TRBV20-1 to TRBJ2-2, with D tentatively TRBD1 (7 bases). Germline assignment: CDR1 DFQATT and CDR2 SNEGSKA (reference sequence). The CDR3 totals 15 residues. The germline V and J ends were trimmed by 6 bases and 7 bases, with 21 bases remaining between them.

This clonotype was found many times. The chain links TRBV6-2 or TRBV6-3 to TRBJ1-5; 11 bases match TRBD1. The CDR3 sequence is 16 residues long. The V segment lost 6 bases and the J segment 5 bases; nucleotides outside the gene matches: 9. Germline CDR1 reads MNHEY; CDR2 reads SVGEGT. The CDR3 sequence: CASRNPGTGGHQPQHF. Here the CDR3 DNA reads TGTGCCAGCAGGAATCCCGGGACAGGGGGGCATCAGCCCCAGCATTTT.